This T cell receptor (beta chain) was profiled in a study of cytomegalovirus exposure and HLA in healthy donors. Across the study: HLA-typed donors contributed some 77 million unique TCRs, which were held in an early data release.

Findings and caveats of the study: In an earlier analysis, most TCR beta V segments were productive about 87% or about 30% of the time. A later analysis reportedly found fewer N-insertions in an Asian-associated ancestry cluster than the roughly 680-donor mean.

Primers for the PCR totalled 60 Vbeta and 13 Jbeta. Per the original data handling: Later work found around 85 million unique TCR beta chains, with about 10 million shared. Generated by immunoSEQ multiplex PCR, the TCRdb table keeps only in-frame clones and is missing some. Clone size and the V and J calls come from that table; the DNA yielded D and trimming. The sample has approximately 120,000 clones; roughly four fifths are singletons. With 5 bases clipped from V and 0 bases from J, the junction kept 4 bases outside the gene matches. In germline, CDR1 is SGHAT, CDR2 FQDESV (reference sequence). CDR3 length equals 14 residues. The table lists this clone with a count of one. The antigen is undetermined.

The chain carries TRBV11-1 and TRBJ2-7, with 7 nucleotides matching TRBD1. The clonotype comes from a woman in her sixties or seventies in good health and CMV-seropositive. Sequencing was performed on PBMCs. Here the CDR3 DNA reads TGTGCCAGCAGCCAGGACAGGCGCTCCTACGAGCAGTACTTC. Residues: CASSQDRRSYEQYF.